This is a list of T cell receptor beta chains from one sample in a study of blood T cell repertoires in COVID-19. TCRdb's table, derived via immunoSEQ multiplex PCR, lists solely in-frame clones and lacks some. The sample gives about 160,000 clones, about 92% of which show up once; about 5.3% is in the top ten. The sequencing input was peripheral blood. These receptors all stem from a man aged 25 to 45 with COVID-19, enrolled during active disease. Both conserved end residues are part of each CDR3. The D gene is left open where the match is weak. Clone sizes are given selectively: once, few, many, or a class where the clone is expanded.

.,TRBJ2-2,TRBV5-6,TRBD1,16,TGTGCCAGCAGTTGGCGAGGGACAGGGGGCGTCGGGGAGCTGTTTTTT,CASSWRGTGGVGELFF
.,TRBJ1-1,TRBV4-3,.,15,TGCGCCAGCAGCCAAGATTCGGGAGGGGTCACTGAAGCTTTCTTT,CASSQDSGGVTEAFF
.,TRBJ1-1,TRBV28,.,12,TGTGCCAGCAATATTCAGGGATTGTCAGCTTTCTTT,CASNIQGLSAFF
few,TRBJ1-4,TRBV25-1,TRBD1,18,TGTGCCAGCAGTGAATTATTCGGACAGGGACGGCCCAATGAAAAACTGTTTTTT,CASSELFGQGRPNEKLFF
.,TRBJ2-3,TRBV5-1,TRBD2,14,TGCGCCAGCAGCTTGACTCTAGCGGAAGATACGCAGTATTTT,CASSLTLAEDTQYF
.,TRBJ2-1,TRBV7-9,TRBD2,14,TGTGCCAGCAGCTTCGGACTAGCGAGCAATGAGCAGTTCTTC,CASSFGLASNEQFF
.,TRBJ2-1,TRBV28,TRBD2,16,TGTGCCAGCAGGCAAACCGGGACTAGTGTCATTTGTGAGCAGTTCTTC,CASRQTGTSVICEQFF
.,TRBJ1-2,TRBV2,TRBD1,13,TGTGCCACTCCGACAGGGCATAACTATGGCTACACCTTC,CATPTGHNYGYTF
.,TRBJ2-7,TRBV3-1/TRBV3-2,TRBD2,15,TGTGCCAGCAGCCGCACCGTAGGCAGGGAGGGAGAGCAGTACTTC,CASSRTVGREGEQYF
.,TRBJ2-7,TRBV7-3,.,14,TGTGCCAGCAGCTTAAATGGGGGGTCGAACGAGCAGTACTTC,CASSLNGGSNEQYF
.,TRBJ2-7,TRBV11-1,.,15,TGTGCCAGCAGCTTAGAACTAGCTCCCTACTACGAGCAGTACTTC,CASSLELAPYYEQYF
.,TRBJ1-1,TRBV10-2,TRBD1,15,TGCGCCAGCAGCCAAATAAACAGGGGAGGTACTGAAGCTTTCTTT,CASSQINRGGTEAFF
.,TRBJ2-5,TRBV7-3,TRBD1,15,TGTGCCAGCAGCTTGGGGCAGGGGGCGCTTGAGACCCAGTACTTC,CASSLGQGALETQYF
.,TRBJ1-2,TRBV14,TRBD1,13,TGTGCCAGCAGCCAACCGGGACAGCTGGGCTACACCTTC,CASSQPGQLGYTF
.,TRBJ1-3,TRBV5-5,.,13,TGTGCCAGCAGCTCACTTTCTGGAAACACCATATATTTT,CASSSLSGNTIYF
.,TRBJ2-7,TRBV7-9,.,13,TGTGCCAGCACCCCGGGTCCTACCTACGAGCAGTACTTC,CASTPGPTYEQYF
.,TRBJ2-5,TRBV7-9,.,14,TGTGCCAGCAGCTTACCGCAGGGCCAAGAGACCCAGTACTTC,CASSLPQGQETQYF
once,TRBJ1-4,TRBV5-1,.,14,TGCGCCAGCAGCCGAACAGGCCCTCTTGAAAAACTGTTTTTT,CASSRTGPLEKLFF
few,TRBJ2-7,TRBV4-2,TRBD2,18,TGTGCCAGCAGGTCCGGGACTAGCGGGAGGGCCGGTCACTACGAGCAGTACTTC,CASRSGTSGRAGHYEQYF
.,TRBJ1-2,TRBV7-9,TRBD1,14,TGTGCCAGCAGCCGGGGACAGGGAGGCTATGGCTACACCTTC,CASSRGQGGYGYTF
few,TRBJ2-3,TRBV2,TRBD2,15,TGTGCCAGCAGAGTTAGCGGGGGGGCGACAGATACGCAGTATTTT,CASRVSGGATDTQYF
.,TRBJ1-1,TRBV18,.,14,TGTGCCAGCTCCCCGGGACAAATGAACACTGAAGCTTTCTTT,CASSPGQMNTEAFF
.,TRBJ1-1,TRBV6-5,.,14,TGTGCCAGCAGTTACTCGAACAGGGTCACTGAAGCTTTCTTT,CASSYSNRVTEAFF
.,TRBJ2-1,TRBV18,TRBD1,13,TGTGCCAGCTCACCACCCTCCGGGACAGGGCTGTTCTTC,CASSPPSGTGLFF
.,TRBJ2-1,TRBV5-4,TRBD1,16,TGTGCCAGCAGCATGGACAGGGGGAGAGAGAACAATGAGCAGTTCTTC,CASSMDRGRENNEQFF
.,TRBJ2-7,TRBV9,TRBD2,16,TGTGCCAGCAGCGGACTAGCGGGAGAGAGCCCCCTCGAGCAGTACTTC,CASSGLAGESPLEQYF
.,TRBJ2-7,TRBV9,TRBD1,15,TGTGCCAGCAGCCTCCAGGGGGACAGTTCCTACGAGCAGTACTTC,CASSLQGDSSYEQYF
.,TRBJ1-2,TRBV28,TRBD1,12,TGTGCGGTCAACAGGGGGCACTCTGGCTACACCTTC,CAVNRGHSGYTF
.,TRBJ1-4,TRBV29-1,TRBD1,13,TGCAGCGTCCCGACAGGGCTTAATGAAAAACTGTTTTTT,CSVPTGLNEKLFF
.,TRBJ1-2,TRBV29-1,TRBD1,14,TGCAGCAGTGACTTCGGGACAGGGCACTATGGCTACACCTTC,CSSDFGTGHYGYTF
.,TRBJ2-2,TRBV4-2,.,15,TGTGCCAGCAGCCAAACCGGGTCGAACACCGGGGAGCTGTTTTTT,CASSQTGSNTGELFF
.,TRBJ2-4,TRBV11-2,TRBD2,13,TGTGCCAGCAGCGTGGGAAGCGGGGGGATTCAGTACTTC,CASSVGSGGIQYF
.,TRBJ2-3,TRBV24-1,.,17,TGTGCCACCAGTGATCACGGGACTGACGGGGAGCTAGATACGCAGTATTTT,CATSDHGTDGELDTQYF
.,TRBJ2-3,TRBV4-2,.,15,TGTGCCAGCAGCCATCCGGCAGGTCTCACAGATACGCAGTATTTT,CASSHPAGLTDTQYF
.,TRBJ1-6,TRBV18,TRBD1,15,TGTGCCAGCTCACCAGGACAGGTTTATAATTCACCCCTCCACTTT,CASSPGQVYNSPLHF
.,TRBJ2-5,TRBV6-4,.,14,TGTGCCAGCAGTGACTCTCGAGGAGTTAAGACCCAGTACTTC,CASSDSRGVKTQYF
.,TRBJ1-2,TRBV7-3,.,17,TGTGCCAGCAGCTTAACGCGCACCGATCTTACTAACTATGGCTACACCTTC,CASSLTRTDLTNYGYTF
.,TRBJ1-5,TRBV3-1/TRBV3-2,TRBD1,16,TGTGCCAGCAGCCGCCGTGGGCAGGGGGCGATACAGCCCCAGCATTTT,CASSRRGQGAIQPQHF
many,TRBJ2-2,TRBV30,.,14,TGTGCCTGGACTTCCGGGAGTCTTTCCGGGGAGCTGTTTTTT,CAWTSGSLSGELFF
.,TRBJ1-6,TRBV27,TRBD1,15,TGTGCCAGCAGTTACAGGGGCGGGAAACTTTCACCCCTCCACTTT,CASSYRGGKLSPLHF
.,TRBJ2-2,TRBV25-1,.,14,TGTGCCAGCAGTGATCCCCTGGGGCGCGGGGAGCTGTTTTTT,CASSDPLGRGELFF
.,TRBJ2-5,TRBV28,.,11,TGTGCCAGCAGTTCCTCAGGGGCCCAGTACTTC,CASSSSGAQYF
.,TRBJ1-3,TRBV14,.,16,TGTGCCAGCAGCCGCGGGGGCAGGGATCGTCGAAACACCATATATTTT,CASSRGGRDRRNTIYF
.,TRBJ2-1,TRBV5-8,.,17,TGTGCCAGCAGCTCTCCCTGGAGGGAGACCTCCTACAATGAGCAGTTCTTC,CASSSPWRETSYNEQFF
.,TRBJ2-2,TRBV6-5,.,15,TGTGCCAGCAGTCCTCGCGTAGGGGACACCGGGGAGCTGTTTTTT,CASSPRVGDTGELFF
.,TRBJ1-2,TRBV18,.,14,TGTGCCAGCTCCCAAAGTGACACTAACTATGGCTACACCTTC,CASSQSDTNYGYTF
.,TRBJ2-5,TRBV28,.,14,TGTGCCAGCCATCCGGCCGGGGGCCAAGAGACCCAGTACTTC,CASHPAGGQETQYF
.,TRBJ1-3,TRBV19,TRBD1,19,TGTGCCAGTATTTCCGGGACAGGGTTGCTGGGGAGCTCTGGAAACACCATATATTTT,CASISGTGLLGSSGNTIYF
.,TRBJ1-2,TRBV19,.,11,TGTGCCAGTAGTTCCACGACAGGCAGCACCTTC,CASSSTTGSTF
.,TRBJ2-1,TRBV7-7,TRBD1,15,TGTGCCAGCAGCTTAAATGACGGGACAGGCAATAAGCAGTTCTTC,CASSLNDGTGNKQFF
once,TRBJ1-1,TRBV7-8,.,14,TGTGCCAGCAGCCCAATACAGAGGAACACTGAAGCTTTCTTT,CASSPIQRNTEAFF